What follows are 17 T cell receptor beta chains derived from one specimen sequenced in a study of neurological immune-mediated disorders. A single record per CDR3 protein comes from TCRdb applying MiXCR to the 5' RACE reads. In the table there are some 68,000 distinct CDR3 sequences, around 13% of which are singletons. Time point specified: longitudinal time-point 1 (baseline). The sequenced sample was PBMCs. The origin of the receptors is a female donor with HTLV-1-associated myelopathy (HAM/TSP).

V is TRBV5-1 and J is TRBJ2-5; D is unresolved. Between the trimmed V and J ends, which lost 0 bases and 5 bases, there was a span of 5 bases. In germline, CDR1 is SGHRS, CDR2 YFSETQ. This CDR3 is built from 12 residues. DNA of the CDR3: TGCGCCAGCAGCTTGGGACGTGAGACCCAGTACTTC. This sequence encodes CASSLGRETQYF.

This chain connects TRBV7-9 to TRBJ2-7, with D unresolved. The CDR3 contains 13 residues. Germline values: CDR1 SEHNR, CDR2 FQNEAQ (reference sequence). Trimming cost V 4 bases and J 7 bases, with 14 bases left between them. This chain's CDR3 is CASSYNVLVEQYF. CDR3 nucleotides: TGTGCCAGCAGCTACAACGTCTTGGTGGAGCAGTACTTC.

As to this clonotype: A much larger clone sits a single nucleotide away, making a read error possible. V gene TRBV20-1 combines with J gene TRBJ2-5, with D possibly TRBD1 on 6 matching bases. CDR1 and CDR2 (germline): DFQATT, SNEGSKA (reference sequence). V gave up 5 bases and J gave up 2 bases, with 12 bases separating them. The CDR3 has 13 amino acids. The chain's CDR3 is CSASGQTQETQYF. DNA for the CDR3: TGCAGTGCTTCAGGACAGACTCAAGAGACCCAGTACTTC.

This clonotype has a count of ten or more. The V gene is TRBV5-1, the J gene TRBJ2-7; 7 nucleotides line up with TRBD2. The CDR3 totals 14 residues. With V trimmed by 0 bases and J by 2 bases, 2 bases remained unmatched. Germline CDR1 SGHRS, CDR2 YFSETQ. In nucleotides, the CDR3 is TGCGCCAGCAGCTTGGACGGGGGGACCTACGAGCAGTACTTC. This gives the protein CASSLDGGTYEQYF.

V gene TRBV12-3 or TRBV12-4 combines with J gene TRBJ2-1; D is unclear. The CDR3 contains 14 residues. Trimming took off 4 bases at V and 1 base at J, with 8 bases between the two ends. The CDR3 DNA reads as TGTGCCAGCAGTTACGACGGTTCCTACAATGAGCAGTTCTTC. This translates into CASSYDGSYNEQFF.

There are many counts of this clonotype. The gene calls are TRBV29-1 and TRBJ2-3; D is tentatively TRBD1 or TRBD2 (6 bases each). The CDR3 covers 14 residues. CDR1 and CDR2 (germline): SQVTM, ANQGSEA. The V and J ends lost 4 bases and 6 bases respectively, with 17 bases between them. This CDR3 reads CSVVFGGFGDTQYF. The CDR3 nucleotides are TGCAGCGTTGTATTCGGGGGCTTCGGGGATACGCAGTATTTT.

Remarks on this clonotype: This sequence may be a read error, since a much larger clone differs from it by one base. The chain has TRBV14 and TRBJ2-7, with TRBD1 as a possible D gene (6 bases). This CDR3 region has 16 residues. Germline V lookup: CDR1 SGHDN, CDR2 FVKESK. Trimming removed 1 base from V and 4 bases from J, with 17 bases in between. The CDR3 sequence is CASSQVSLTGAYEQYF. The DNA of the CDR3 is TGTGCCAGCAGCCAAGTTTCCTTGACAGGAGCTTACGAGCAGTACTTC.

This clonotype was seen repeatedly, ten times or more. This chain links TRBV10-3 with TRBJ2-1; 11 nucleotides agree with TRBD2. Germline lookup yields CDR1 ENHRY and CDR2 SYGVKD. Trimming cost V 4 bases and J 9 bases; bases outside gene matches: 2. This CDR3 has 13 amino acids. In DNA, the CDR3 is TGTGCCATCAGTGGCCTAGCGGGGGGTGAGCAGTTCTTC. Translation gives CAISGLAGGEQFF.

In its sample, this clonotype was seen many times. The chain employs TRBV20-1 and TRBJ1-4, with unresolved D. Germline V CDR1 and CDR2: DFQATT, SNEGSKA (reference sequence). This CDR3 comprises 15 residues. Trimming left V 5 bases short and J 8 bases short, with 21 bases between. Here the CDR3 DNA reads TGCAGTGCTGGGAAAAGTAGGTCGGCATCGGAAAAACTGTTTTTT. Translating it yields CSAGKSRSASEKLFF.

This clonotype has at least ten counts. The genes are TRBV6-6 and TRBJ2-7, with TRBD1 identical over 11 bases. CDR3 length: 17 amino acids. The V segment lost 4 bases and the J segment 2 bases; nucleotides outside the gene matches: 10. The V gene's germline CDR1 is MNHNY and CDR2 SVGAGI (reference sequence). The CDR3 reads CASSWLQGTGGAYEQYF. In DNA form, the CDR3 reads TGTGCCAGCAGTTGGTTGCAAGGGACAGGGGGTGCCTACGAGCAGTACTTC.

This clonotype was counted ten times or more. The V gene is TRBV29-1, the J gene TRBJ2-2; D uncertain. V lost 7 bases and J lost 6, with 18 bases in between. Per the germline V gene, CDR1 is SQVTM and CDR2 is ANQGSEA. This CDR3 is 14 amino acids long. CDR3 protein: CSAPNPFASGELFF. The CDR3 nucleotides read TGCAGCGCCCCAAACCCCTTTGCCTCCGGGGAGCTGTTTTTT.

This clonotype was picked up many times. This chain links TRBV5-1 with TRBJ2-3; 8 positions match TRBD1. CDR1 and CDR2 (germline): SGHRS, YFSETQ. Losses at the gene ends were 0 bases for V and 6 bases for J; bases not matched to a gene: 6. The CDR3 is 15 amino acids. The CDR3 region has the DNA TGCGCCAGCAGCTTGGGTCAGGGGGCGCGGGATACGCAGTATTTT. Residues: CASSLGQGARDTQYF. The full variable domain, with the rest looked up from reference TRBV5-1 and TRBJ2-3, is KAGVTQTPRYLIKTRGQQVTLSCSPISGHRSVSWYQQTPGQGLQFLFEYFSETQRNKGNFPGRFSGRQFSNSRSEMNVSTLELGDSALYLCASSLGQGARDTQYFGPGTRLTVL.

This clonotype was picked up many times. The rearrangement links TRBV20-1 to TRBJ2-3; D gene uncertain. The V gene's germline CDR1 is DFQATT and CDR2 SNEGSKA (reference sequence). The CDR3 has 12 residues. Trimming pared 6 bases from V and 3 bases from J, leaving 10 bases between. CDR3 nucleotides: TGCAGTGCGAAAGAAAAAACAGATACGCAGTATTTT. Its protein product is CSAKEKTDTQYF.

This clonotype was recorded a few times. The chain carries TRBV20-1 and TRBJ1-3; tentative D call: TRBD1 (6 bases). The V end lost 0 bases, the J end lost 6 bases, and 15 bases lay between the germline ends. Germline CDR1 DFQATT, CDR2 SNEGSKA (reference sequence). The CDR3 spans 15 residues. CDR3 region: CSARDPGHRENTIYF. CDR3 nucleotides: TGCAGTGCTAGAGATCCGGGACACAGGGAAAACACCATATATTTT.

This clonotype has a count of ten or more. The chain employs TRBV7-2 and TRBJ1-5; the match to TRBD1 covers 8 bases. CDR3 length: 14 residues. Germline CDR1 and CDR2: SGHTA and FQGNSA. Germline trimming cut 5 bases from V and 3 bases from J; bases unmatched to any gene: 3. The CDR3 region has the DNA TGTGCCAGCAGCACAGGGGGGATCAATCAGCCCCAGCATTTT. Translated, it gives CASSTGGINQPQHF.

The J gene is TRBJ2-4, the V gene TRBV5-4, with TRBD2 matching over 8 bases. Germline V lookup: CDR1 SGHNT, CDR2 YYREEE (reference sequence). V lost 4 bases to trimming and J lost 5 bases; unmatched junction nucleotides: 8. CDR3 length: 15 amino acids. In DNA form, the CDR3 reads TGTGCCAGCAGCAATCCGGGGGGGCCCGAAAACATTCAGTACTTC. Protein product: CASSNPGGPENIQYF.

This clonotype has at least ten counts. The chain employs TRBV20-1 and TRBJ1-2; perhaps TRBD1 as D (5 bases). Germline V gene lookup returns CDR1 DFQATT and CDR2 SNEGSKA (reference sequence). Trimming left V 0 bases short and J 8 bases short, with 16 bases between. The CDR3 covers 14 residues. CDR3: CSARDDGARMGYTF. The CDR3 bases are TGCAGTGCTAGAGATGACGGGGCCAGGATGGGCTACACCTTC.